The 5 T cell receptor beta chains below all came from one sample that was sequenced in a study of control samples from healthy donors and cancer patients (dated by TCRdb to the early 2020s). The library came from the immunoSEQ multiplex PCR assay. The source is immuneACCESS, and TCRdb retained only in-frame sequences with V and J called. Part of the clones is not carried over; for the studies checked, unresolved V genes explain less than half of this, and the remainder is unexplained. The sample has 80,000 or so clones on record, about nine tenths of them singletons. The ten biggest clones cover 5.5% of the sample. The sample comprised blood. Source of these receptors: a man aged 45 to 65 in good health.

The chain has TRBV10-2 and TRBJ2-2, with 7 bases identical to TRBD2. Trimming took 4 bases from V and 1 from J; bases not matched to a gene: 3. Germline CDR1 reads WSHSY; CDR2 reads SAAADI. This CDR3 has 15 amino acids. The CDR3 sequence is CASSGGGVNTGELFF. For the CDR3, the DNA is TGCGCCAGCAGTGGTGGGGGGGTGAACACCGGGGAGCTGTTTTTT.

CDR3 in DNA: TGTGCCAGCAGTGGCGGGACAGGGATAGATACGCAGTATTTT. It is translated as CASSGGTGIDTQYF. The rearrangement uses TRBV2 and TRBJ2-3; 9 positions agree with TRBD1. V trimming: 4 bases; J trimming: 5 bases; junction bases outside the gene matches: 4. Germline lookup yields CDR1 SNHLY and CDR2 FYNNEI. This CDR3 region has 14 residues.

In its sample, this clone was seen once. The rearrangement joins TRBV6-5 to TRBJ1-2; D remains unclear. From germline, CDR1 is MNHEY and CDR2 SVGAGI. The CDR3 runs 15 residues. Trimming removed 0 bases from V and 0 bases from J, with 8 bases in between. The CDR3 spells CASSYSTVANYGYTF. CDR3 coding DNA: TGTGCCAGCAGTTACTCGACGGTAGCTAACTATGGCTACACCTTC.

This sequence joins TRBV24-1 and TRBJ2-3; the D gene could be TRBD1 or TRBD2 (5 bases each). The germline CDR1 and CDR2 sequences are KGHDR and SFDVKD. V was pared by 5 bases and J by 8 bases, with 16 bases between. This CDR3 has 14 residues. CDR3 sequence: CATSARGPEGTQYF. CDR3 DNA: TGTGCCACCAGTGCCCGGGGCCCCGAGGGTACGCAGTATTTT.

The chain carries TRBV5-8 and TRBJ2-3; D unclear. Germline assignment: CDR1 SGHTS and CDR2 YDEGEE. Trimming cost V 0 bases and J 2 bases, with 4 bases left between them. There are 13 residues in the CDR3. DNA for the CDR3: TGTGCCAGCAGCTTGGATTTCACAGATACGCAGTATTTT. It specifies CASSLDFTDTQYF.